The rows below give T cell receptor beta chains drawn from one sample of a study of T cell changes during pregnancy in multiple sclerosis. TCRdb keeps only in-frame clones here, not all; method: immunoSEQ multiplex PCR. The sample contains 30,000 to 45,000 clones, 90% to 95% of which appear only once. The starting material was CD4+ T cells from peripheral blood mononuclear cells, obtained in the second trimester of pregnancy. All receptors derive from a female donor in good health, enrolled as a control in a pregnancy study. Both conserved end residues are trimmed from each CDR3. D genes are given only for firm matches.

. | TRBJ2-1 | 10 | TRBV30 | AWRREYNEQF
TRBD1 | TRBJ1-1 | 13 | TRBV11-2 | ASRHRTGMNTEAF
. | TRBJ2-1 | 11 | TRBV7-2 | ASSFQGKGEQF
TRBD2 | TRBJ2-3 | 16 | TRBV5-5 | ASSLAVGAGGGTDTQY
. | TRBJ2-7 | 9 | TRBV6-4 | ASPRVEEQY
TRBD1 | TRBJ2-1 | 17 | TRBV5-1 | ASSFSGTGRGKGRNEQF
. | TRBJ2-1 | 12 | TRBV6-1 | ASSEARLLGEQF
. | TRBJ2-6 | 15 | TRBV25-1 | ASSETYRASGANVLT
. | TRBJ2-3 | 11 | TRBV7-3 | ASSLSPADTQY
TRBD1 | TRBJ1-2 | 12 | TRBV30 | AWSDRDSNYGYT
. | TRBJ1-4 | 12 | TRBV30 | AWRSAPGREKLF
. | TRBJ2-7 | 15 | TRBV9 | ASSDPLTGGTFYEQY
TRBD2 | TRBJ2-2 | 14 | TRBV6-1 | ASSELAGGPGGELF